These 3 T cell receptor beta chains share one sample of origin, sequenced in a study of identical twins (dated by TCRdb to the mid-2010s). The receptor library was made with 5' RACE. Instrument on record: Illumina HiSeq 2000. The public reads were reprocessed in TCRdb via fastp at Q25 and MiXCR, keeping in-frame beta chains. Merged by CDR3 protein, the rows form single entries marked with the most common genes and DNA. The sample table shows roughly 230,000 distinct CDR3 sequences, and about 8.9% are seen once. The ten top clones hold roughly 3.1% of the sample. Separately, the same data were catalogued under a study of yellow fever vaccine responses in identical twins.

The sequencing input was CD8+ T cells sorted from blood. These receptors originate from a woman under 30 in good health.

This clonotype turned up a few times. This chain links TRBV11-2 with TRBJ2-7, with D possibly being TRBD1 (6 bases). Germline lookup yields CDR1 SGHAT and CDR2 FQNNGV. The V end lost 1 base, the J end lost 6 bases, and 13 bases lay between the germline ends. This CDR3 region has 14 residues. The CDR3 DNA follows: TGTGCCAGCAGCTTAGTTCTGGGGGCGGCCGAGCAGTACTTC. It is translated as CASSLVLGAAEQYF.

This clonotype was seen more than once but under ten times. V usage is TRBV6-4 and J usage is TRBJ2-5; 12 bases agree with TRBD2. The germline V gene encodes CDR1 MRHNA and CDR2 SNTAGT. CDR3 length equals 15 residues. V lost 3 bases to trimming and J lost 2 bases; unmatched junction nucleotides: 1. The CDR3 spells CASSETSGGQETQYF. CDR3 in DNA: TGTGCCAGCAGTGAGACTAGCGGGGGTCAAGAGACCCAGTACTTC.

This clonotype was observed a handful of times. One junction end does not reproduce the germline sequence, and a read error may be involved. This rearrangement joins TRBV7-9 to TRBJ1-2; D is unclear. The length of the CDR3 is 14 residues. Germline CDR1 is SEHNR and CDR2 is FQNEAQ (reference sequence). The CDR3 DNA reads as TGTGCCGGCAGCTTAGTCTCGGGAAACTATGGCTACACCTTC. It codes for CAGSLVSGNYGYTF.